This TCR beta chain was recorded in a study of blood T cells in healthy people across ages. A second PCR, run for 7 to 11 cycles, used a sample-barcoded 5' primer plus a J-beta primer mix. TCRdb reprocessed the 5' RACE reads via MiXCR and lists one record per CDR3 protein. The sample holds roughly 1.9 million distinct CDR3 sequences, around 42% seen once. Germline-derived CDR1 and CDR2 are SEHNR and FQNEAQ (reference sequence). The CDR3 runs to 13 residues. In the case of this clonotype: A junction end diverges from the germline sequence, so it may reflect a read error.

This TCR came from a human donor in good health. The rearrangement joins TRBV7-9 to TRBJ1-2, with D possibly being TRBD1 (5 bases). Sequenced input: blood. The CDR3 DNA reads TGTGCCAGCAGCTATGACAGTCCCTGTGGCCACACCTTC. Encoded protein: CASSYDSPCGHTF.